This passage covers 4 T cell receptor beta chains from one sample sequenced in a study of T cell responses to AZD1222 COVID-19 vaccine. The method was immunoSEQ multiplex PCR; TCRdb's version includes in-frame clones alone and lacks a portion of them. Among approximately 80,000 clones listed, 80% to 90% were seen once. The sample consisted of peripheral blood, taken 28 days after the second AZD1222 dose. Receptor source: an adult who received the AZD1222 COVID-19 vaccine.

The rearrangement links TRBV19 to TRBJ1-1; 11 bases match TRBD1. The germline V gene encodes CDR1 LNHDA and CDR2 SQIVND (reference sequence). V lost 7 bases and J lost 4; bases outside the gene matches: 14. The CDR3 loop spans 17 amino acids. CDR3 protein: CASTPRTGGAGVTEAFF. The CDR3, as DNA: TGTGCCAGTACCCCAAGGACAGGGGGCGCCGGGGTCACTGAAGCTTTCTTT. Together with reference TRBV19 and TRBJ1-1, the CDR3 gives the full variable domain: DGGITQSPKYLFRKEGQNVTLSCEQNLNHDAMYWYRQDPGQGLRLIYYSQIVNDFQKGDIAEGYSVSREKKESFPLTVTSAQKNPTAFYLCASTPRTGGAGVTEAFFGQGTRLTVV.

The chain employs TRBV5-1 and TRBJ1-5; D gene ambiguous. The CDR3 extends over 13 amino acids. Deletions cut 0 bases from V and 4 bases from J, with 5 bases between. CDR1 is SGHRS, CDR2 YFSETQ, per germline. CDR3 amino acids: CASSLDLNQPQHF. Here the CDR3 DNA reads TGCGCCAGCAGCTTGGACTTGAATCAGCCCCAGCATTTT. Supplemented by reference TRBV5-1 and TRBJ1-5, the full variable domain reads KAGVTQTPRYLIKTRGQQVTLSCSPISGHRSVSWYQQTPGQGLQFLFEYFSETQRNKGNFPGRFSGRQFSNSRSEMNVSTLELGDSALYLCASSLDLNQPQHFGDGTRLSIL.

This clone was recorded a few times. Other DNA sequences within the sample encode an identical CDR3. The genes are TRBV5-1 and TRBJ2-1; 11 bases map to TRBD2. Losses at the gene ends were 0 bases for V and 5 bases for J; bases not matched to a gene: 4. The V gene's germline CDR1 is SGHRS and CDR2 YFSETQ. The CDR3 has 16 residues. CDR3 nucleotides: TGCGCCAGCAGCTTGGGGCTAGCGGGAGGCCACAATGAGCAGTTCTTC. Translation gives CASSLGLAGGHNEQFF. Filled out from reference TRBV5-1 and TRBJ2-1, the complete variable domain reads KAGVTQTPRYLIKTRGQQVTLSCSPISGHRSVSWYQQTPGQGLQFLFEYFSETQRNKGNFPGRFSGRQFSNSRSEMNVSTLELGDSALYLCASSLGLAGGHNEQFFGPGTRLTVL.

This clone was counted once. The chain is built from TRBV14 and TRBJ1-3; D might be TRBD1 (5 bases). Between the trimmed V and J ends, which lost 1 base and 9 bases, there was a span of 13 bases. The germline CDR1 and CDR2 sequences are SGHDN and FVKESK. The CDR3 length is 14 residues. The CDR3: CASSQVGRDGTIYF. The CDR3 DNA sequence: TGTGCCAGCAGCCAAGTCGGCAGGGATGGCACCATATATTTT.